The source of this T cell receptor (beta chain) is a study of blood T cells in healthy people across ages. The wider study: About one barcoded beta molecule per two T cells was captured by template switching.

Combining a sample-barcoded 5' primer with a J-beta primer mix, a second PCR ran for roughly 7 to 12 cycles. TCRdb itself ran the 5' RACE reads through MiXCR, one entry per CDR3 protein. The table shows approximately 800,000 distinct CDR3 sequences, with 46% occurring only once. The V gene's germline CDR1 is SGHRS and CDR2 YFSETQ. The CDR3 runs 15 residues. V lost 5 bases and J lost 1, with 16 bases in between. Sequenced sample: blood. The genes are TRBV5-1 and TRBJ2-7, with D perhaps given as TRBD1 or TRBD2 (5 bases each). The TCR originated in a man at least 80 years old in good health. The CDR3 DNA sequence: TGCGCCAGCAGTAAAGACCGGGACGCATCCTACGAGCAGTACTTC. Its translation is CASSKDRDASYEQYF.